This record looks at one TCR beta chain sequence and its context. Its antigen is not known. V gave up 3 bases and J gave up 0 bases; unmatched junction bases: 7. This CDR3 spans 17 amino acids. Germline V gene data show CDR1 as MDHEN and CDR2 as SYDVKM. The sample belongs to a study of beta chain features in type 1 diabetes. General study results and limits: Compared with healthy donors, patients appeared to share more similar naive, central memory and regulatory TCRB repertoires.

Every isolated RNA sample was fully reverse transcribed, so sequencing captured expressed TCRB transcripts. Repertoires were generated with immunoSEQ multiplex PCR, while TCRdb's copy carries only in-frame clones and drops some. The table shows 120,000 to 150,000 clones, with 48% occurring only once. The V and J genes are TRBV28 and TRBJ1-5; the match to TRBD1 covers 8 bases. This clonotype was sampled from a man between 18 and 35 years old in good health. Sequencing input: Tregs from blood. The CDR3 reads CASSFFPRGHSNQPQHF. CDR3 nucleotide sequence: TGTGCCAGCAGTTTTTTCCCCAGGGGGCATAGCAATCAGCCCCAGCATTTT.